This TCR beta chain is from a study of blood T cells in healthy people across ages. After removal of 6 bases from V and 7 bases from J, the junction contained 5 bases not matched to a gene. The CDR3 covers 14 residues. This clonotype occurred many times. Combining a sample-barcoded 5' primer with a J-beta primer mix, a second PCR ran for roughly 7 to 12 cycles. From the 5' RACE reads, TCRdb called clonotypes with MiXCR, one entry per CDR3 protein. The sample has 650,000 to 1,000,000 distinct CDR3 sequences, about 37% seen once. The source is a man aged 18 to 29 in good health. The rearrangement uses TRBV12-3 or TRBV12-4 and TRBJ1-6; 8 nucleotides agree with TRBD1. Sequencing was done on a sample of blood. The CDR3 coding sequence is TGTGCCAGCAGCCAATGGGACAGGAATTCACCCCTCCACTTT. This translates into CASSQWDRNSPLHF.